The 5 T cell receptor beta chains below were found in one sample sequenced in a study of T cells after yellow fever vaccination. One entry per CDR3 protein results from TCRdb running MiXCR on the 5' RACE reads. The table lists some 550,000 distinct CDR3 sequences, over 15% of them singletons. The source was PBMCs, collected 15 days after the yellow fever booster vaccination. These receptors were obtained from a man aged 25-45 years who received the YFV17D yellow fever vaccine.

This clonotype was counted at least ten times. The rearrangement uses TRBV5-1 and TRBJ2-7; 7 bases are shared with TRBD2. Germline trimming cut 2 bases from V and 5 bases from J; bases unmatched to any gene: 7. Germline V gives CDR1 SGHRS, CDR2 YFSETQ. This CDR3 comprises 14 residues. CDR3 protein: CASSFSPSGDEQYF. The CDR3 DNA reads TGCGCCAGCAGCTTCTCCCCCAGCGGGGACGAGCAGTACTTC.

The chain has TRBV7-6 and TRBJ2-1; D not certain. Germline CDR1 and CDR2: SGHVS and FNYEAQ. V was pared by 1 base and J by 6 bases, with 10 bases between. There are 14 residues in the CDR3. CDR3 amino acids: CASSLGTTPNEQFF. The CDR3 bases are TGTGCCAGCAGCTTAGGGACCACACCCAATGAGCAGTTCTTC.

This rearrangement joins TRBV7-7 to TRBJ2-2, with a possible D match to TRBD2 (6 bases). The CDR3 runs to 12 residues. Germline values: CDR1 SSHAT, CDR2 FNYEAQ (reference sequence). This chain's CDR3 is CASRDFTGELFF. The CDR3 bases are TGTGCTAGCCGGGACTTTACCGGGGAGCTGTTTTTT.

The sample holds a few counts of this clonotype. The chain couples TRBV14 to TRBJ1-4; possible D gene TRBD1, 6 bases. Germline CDR1 and CDR2: SGHDN and FVKESK. V was cut by 4 bases and J by 8 bases, with 23 bases left in between. CDR3 size: 17 residues. The CDR3 nucleotides read TGTGCCAGCAGCCCCAACAACAGGGCGGGGACTTTGGAAAAACTGTTTTTT. It encodes CASSPNNRAGTLEKLFF.

The chain links TRBV20-1 to TRBJ2-7; TRBD2 agrees at 10 bases. Germline CDR1 is DFQATT and CDR2 is SNEGSKA (reference sequence). CDR3 length: 16 amino acids. V shed 3 bases and J 3 bases; nucleotides not matched to a gene: 11. The CDR3 DNA is TGCAGTGCTAGTACCTCGTTAGCTAGCGGGAGCTACGAGCAGTACTTC. Translated: CSASTSLASGSYEQYF.